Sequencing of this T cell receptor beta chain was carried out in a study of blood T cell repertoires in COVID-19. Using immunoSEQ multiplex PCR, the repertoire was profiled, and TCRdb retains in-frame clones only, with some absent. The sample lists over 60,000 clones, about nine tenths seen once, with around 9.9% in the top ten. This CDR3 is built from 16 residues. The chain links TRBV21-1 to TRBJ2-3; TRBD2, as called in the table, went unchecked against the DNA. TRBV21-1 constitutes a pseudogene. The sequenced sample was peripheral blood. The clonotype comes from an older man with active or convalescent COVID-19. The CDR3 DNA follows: TGTGCCAGCAGCAAAGAGGGGCTAGCGGGCACAGATACGCAGTATTTT. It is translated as CASSKEGLAGTDTQYF.